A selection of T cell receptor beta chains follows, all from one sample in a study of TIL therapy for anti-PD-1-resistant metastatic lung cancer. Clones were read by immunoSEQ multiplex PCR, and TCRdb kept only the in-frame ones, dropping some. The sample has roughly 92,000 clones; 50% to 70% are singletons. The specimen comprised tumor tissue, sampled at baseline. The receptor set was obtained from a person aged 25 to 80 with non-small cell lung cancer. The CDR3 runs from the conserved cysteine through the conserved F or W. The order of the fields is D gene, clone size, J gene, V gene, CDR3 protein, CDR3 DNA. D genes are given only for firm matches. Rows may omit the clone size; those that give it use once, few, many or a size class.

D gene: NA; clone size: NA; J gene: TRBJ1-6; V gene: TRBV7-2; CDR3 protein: CASSLGARSSYNSPLHF; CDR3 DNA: TGTGCCAGCAGCTTAGGGGCCAGGAGCTCCTATAATTCACCCCTCCACTTT
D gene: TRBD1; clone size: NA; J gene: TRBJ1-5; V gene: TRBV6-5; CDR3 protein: CASSPNSGGRQPQHF; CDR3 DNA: TGTGCCAGCAGTCCTAATTCAGGGGGTAGGCAGCCCCAGCATTTT
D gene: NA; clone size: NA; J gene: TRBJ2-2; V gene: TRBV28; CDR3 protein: CASSLRRGGITGELFF; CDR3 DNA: TGTGCCAGCAGTCTCCGTCGAGGGGGTATCACCGGGGAGCTGTTTTTT
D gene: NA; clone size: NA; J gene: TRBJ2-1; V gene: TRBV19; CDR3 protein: CASSIGVWGNEQFF; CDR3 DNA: TGTGCCAGTAGTATAGGGGTTTGGGGGAATGAGCAGTTCTTC
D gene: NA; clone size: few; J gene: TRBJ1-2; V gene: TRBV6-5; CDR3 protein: CASSRSREGLRNTF; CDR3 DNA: TGTGCCAGCAGCCGCTCCCGGGAAGGGTTACGCAACACCTTC
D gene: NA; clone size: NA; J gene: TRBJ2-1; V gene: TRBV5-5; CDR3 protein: CASSLGSQLYEQFF; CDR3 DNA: TGTGCCAGCAGCTTGGGAAGTCAGTTGTATGAGCAGTTCTTC
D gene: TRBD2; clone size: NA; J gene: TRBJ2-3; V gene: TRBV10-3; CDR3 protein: CAISESKRGGRNTQYF; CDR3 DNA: TGTGCCATCAGTGAGTCGAAGCGGGGGGGAAGAAATACGCAGTATTTT
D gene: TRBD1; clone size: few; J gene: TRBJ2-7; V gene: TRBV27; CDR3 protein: CASSLYRTGKEQYF; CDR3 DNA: TGTGCCAGCAGTTTATACCGGACAGGGAAGGAGCAGTACTTC
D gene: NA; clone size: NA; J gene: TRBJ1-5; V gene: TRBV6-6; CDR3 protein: CASSRREKPQHF; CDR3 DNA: TGTGCCAGCAGTAGGAGGGAGAAGCCCCAGCATTTT
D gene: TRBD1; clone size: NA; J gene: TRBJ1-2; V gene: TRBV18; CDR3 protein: CASSRDRDDYGYTF; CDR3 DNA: TGTGCCAGCTCAAGGGACAGGGACGACTATGGCTACACCTTC
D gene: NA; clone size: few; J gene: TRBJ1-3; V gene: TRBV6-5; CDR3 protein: CASRSRADSGNTIYF; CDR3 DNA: TGTGCCAGCAGGTCCCGGGCCGATTCTGGAAACACCATATATTTT
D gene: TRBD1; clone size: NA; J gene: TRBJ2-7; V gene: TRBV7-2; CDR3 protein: CASGGTGNYEQYF; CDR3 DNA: TGTGCCAGCGGGGGGACAGGGAACTACGAGCAGTACTTC
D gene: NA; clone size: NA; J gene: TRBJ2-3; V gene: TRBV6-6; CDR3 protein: CASIQGGGTDTQYF; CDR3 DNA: TGTGCCAGCATCCAAGGAGGGGGCACAGATACGCAGTATTTT
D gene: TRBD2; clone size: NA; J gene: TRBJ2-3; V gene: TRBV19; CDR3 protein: CASSISSGGRPDTQYF; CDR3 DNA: TGTGCCAGTAGTATCAGTAGCGGGGGGCGTCCAGATACGCAGTATTTT
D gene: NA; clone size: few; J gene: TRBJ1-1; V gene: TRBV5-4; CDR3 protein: CASSLMGNTEAFF; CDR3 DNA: TGTGCCAGCAGCTTGATGGGGAACACTGAAGCTTTCTTT
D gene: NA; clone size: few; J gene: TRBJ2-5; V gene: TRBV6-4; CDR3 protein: CASSAVPEETQYF; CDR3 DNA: TGTGCCAGCAGTGCGGTACCCGAGGAGACCCAGTACTTC
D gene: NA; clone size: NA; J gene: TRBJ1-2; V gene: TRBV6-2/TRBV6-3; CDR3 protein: CASSFGGLAQQNYGYTF; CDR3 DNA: TGTGCCAGCAGTTTCGGAGGTCTCGCACAGCAGAACTATGGCTACACCTTC
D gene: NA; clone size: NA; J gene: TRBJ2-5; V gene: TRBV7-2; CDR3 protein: CASSFMGGGETQYF; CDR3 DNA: TGTGCCAGCAGCTTTATGGGGGGCGGAGAGACCCAGTACTTC
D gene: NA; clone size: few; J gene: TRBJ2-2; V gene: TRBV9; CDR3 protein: CASSETGLWNTGELFF; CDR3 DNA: TGTGCCAGCAGCGAGACGGGACTTTGGAACACCGGGGAGCTGTTTTTT
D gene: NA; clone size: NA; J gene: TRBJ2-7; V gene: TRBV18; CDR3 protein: CASFSTRRSYEQYF; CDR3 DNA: TGTGCCAGCTTTTCTACTAGGAGGTCCTACGAGCAGTACTTC
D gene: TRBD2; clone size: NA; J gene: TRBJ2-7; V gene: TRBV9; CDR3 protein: CASSVEGTSSYEQYF; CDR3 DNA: TGTGCCAGCAGCGTAGAAGGGACTAGCTCCTACGAGCAGTACTTC
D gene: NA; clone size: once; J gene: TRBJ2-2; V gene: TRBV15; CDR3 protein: CATSRDWTGLSGELFF; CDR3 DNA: TGTGCCACCAGCAGAGATTGGACGGGTCTCAGCGGGGAGCTGTTTTTT
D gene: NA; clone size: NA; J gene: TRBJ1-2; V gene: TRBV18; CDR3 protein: CASSPTQGDYGYTF; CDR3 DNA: TGTGCCAGCTCACCAACGCAGGGTGACTATGGCTACACCTTC
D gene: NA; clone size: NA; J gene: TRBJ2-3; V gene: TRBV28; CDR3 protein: CASSLSGADTQYF; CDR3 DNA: TGTGCCAGCAGTTTATCCGGCGCAGATACGCAGTATTTT
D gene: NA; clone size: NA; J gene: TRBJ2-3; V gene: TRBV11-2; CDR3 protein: CASSWATNWQGTDTQYF; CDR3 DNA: TGTGCCAGCAGCTGGGCGACGAACTGGCAAGGCACAGATACGCAGTATTTT
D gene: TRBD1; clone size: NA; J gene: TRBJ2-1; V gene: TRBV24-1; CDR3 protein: CATGQGADNEQFF; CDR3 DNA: TGTGCCACCGGACAGGGGGCGGACAATGAGCAGTTCTTC
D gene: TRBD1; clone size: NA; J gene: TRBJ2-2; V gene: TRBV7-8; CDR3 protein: CASSLVDRENTGELFF; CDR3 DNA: TGTGCCAGCAGCTTAGTGGACAGGGAAAACACCGGGGAGCTGTTTTTT
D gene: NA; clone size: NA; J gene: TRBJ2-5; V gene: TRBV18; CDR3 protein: CASSRAGGRTVETQYF; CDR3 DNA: TGTGCCAGCTCACGGGCAGGAGGGCGGACAGTGGAGACCCAGTACTTC
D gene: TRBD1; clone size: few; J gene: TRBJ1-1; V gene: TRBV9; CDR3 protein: CASNLGQGGTEAFF; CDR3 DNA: TGTGCCAGCAACCTCGGACAGGGTGGGACTGAAGCTTTCTTT
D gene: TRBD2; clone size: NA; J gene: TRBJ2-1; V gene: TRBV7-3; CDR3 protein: CASSLTGTSGTYYSSYNEQFF; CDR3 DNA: TGTGCCAGCAGCTTAACGGGGACTAGCGGGACCTACTATTCTTCCTACAATGAGCAGTTCTTC
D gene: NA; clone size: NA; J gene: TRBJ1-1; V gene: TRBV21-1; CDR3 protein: CASSKAGDRGPFSEAFF; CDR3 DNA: TGTGCCAGCAGCAAAGCAGGAGACAGGGGGCCTTTCTCTGAAGCTTTCTTT
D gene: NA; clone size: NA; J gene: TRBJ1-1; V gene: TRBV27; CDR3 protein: CASSFRGFTEAFF; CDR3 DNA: TGTGCCAGCAGTTTTCGAGGGTTCACTGAAGCTTTCTTT
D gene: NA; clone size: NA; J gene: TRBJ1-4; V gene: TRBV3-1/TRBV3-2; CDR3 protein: CASSRVGGEKLFF; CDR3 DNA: TGTGCCAGCAGCAGGGTCGGGGGGGAAAAACTGTTTTTT
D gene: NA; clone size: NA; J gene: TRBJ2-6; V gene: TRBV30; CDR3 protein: CGLLRGANVLTF; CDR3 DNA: TGCGGTTTATTAAGAGGGGCCAACGTCCTGACTTTC
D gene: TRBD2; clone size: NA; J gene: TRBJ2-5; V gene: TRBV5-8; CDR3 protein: CASSRGTTQETQYF; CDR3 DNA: TGTGCCAGCAGCCGCGGGACTACACAAGAGACCCAGTACTTC
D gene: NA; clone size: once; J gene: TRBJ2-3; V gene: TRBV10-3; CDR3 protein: CAINRKGESADTQYF; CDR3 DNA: TGTGCCATCAACCGGAAGGGGGAGAGCGCAGATACGCAGTATTTT
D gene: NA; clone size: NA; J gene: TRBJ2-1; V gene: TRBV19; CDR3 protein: CASTRGHNEQFF; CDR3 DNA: TGTGCCAGTACCCGGGGTCACAATGAGCAGTTCTTC
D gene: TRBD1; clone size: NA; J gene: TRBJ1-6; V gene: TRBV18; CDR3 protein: CASSPTGGNSPLHF; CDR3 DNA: TGTGCCAGCTCACCCACAGGGGGTAATTCACCCCTCCACTTT
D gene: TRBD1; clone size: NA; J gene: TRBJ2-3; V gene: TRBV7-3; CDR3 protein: CASSLKGQGARSTDTQYF; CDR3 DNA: TGTGCCAGCAGCTTAAAGGGACAGGGGGCGCGGAGCACAGATACGCAGTATTTT
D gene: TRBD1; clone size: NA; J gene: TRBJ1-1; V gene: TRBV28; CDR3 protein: CASSLEARTGARTEAFF; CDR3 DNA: TGTGCCAGCAGTCTGGAAGCGCGAACAGGGGCGCGAACTGAAGCTTTCTTT
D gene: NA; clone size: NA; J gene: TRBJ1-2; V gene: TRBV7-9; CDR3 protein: CASSLVDRNYGYTF; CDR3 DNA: TGTGCCAGCAGCTTAGTCGACAGGAACTATGGCTACACCTTC
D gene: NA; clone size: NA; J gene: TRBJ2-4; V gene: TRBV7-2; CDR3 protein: CASSPQSGLNIQYF; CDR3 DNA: TGTGCCAGCAGCCCTCAGTCAGGACTTAACATTCAGTACTTC
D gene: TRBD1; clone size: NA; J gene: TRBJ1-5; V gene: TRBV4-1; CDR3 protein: CASSQADRGLYSNQPQHF; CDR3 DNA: TGCGCCAGCAGCCAGGCGGACAGGGGTCTTTATAGCAATCAGCCCCAGCATTTT
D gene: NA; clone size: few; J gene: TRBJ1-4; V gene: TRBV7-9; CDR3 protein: CASSLRGTEKLFF; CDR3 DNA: TGTGCCAGCAGCTTAAGGGGGACTGAAAAACTGTTTTTT
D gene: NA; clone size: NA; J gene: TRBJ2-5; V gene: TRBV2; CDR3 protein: CAGGLGKQQETQYF; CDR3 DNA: TGTGCAGGGGGGTTGGGAAAGCAGCAAGAGACCCAGTACTTC
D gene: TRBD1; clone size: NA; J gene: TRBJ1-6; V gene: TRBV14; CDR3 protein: CASSGTGASSYYNSPLHF; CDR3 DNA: TGTGCCAGCAGCGGGACAGGGGCCAGTTCTTACTATAATTCACCCCTCCACTTT
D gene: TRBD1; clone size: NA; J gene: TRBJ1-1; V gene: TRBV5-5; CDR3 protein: CASSPGQASMNTEAFF; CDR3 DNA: TGTGCCAGCAGCCCCGGACAGGCGAGCATGAACACTGAAGCTTTCTTT
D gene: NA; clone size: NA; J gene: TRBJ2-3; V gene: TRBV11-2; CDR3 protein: CASSPGETLQYF; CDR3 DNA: TGTGCCAGCAGCCCCGGCGAGACCCTCCAGTATTTT
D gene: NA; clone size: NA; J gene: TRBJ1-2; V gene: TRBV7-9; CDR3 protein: CASSLLEGGYTF; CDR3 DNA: TGTGCCAGCAGCTTGTTAGAGGGAGGCTACACCTTC
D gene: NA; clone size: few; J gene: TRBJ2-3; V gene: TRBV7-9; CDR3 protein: CASSWRTGTDTQYF; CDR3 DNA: TGTGCCAGCAGCTGGCGGACCGGCACAGATACGCAGTATTTT
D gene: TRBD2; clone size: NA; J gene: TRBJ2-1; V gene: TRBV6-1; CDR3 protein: CASSASLAGGPQNEQFF; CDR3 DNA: TGTGCCAGCAGTGCCTCGTTAGCGGGGGGACCACAGAATGAGCAGTTCTTC
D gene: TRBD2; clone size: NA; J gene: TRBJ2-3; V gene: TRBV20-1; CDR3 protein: CSASSGRRADTQYF; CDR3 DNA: TGCAGTGCTAGTAGCGGGAGGCGGGCAGATACGCAGTATTTT
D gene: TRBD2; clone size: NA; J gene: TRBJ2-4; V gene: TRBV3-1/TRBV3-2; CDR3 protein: CASSQESPGGLAGGLNIQYF; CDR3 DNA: TGTGCCAGCAGCCAAGAGAGTCCCGGGGGACTAGCGGGGGGGCTGAACATTCAGTACTTC
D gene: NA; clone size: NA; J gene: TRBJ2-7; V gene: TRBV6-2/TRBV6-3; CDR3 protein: CASSWDLNEQYF; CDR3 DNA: TGTGCCAGCAGTTGGGATTTAAACGAGCAGTACTTC
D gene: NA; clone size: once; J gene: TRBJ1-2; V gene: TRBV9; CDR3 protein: CASSAGDHLGYTF; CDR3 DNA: TGTGCCAGCAGCGCGGGGGACCATCTCGGCTACACCTTC